Described below is a single T cell receptor (beta chain) sequence and its context. Its antigen is not known. This CDR3 comprises 15 residues. Trimming left V 0 bases short and J 4 bases short, with 10 bases between. CDR1 and CDR2 (germline): LGHNA, YNFKEQ. This sample was included in a study of T cells in Graves' hyperthyroidism and ophthalmopathy. The study's findings and limits: Researchers report that a 13 V-J model separated ophthalmopathy from stable hyperthyroidism. With a median lead of about six months before onset, the model predicted ophthalmopathy.

Amplification targeted TCR beta CDR3 regions from RNA transcripts. TCR CDR3 regions were first amplified by RT-PCR with HTBI primers. One entry per CDR3 protein results from TCRdb running MiXCR on the multiplex PCR reads. Among some 460,000 distinct CDR3 sequences listed, around 16% were seen once. The source material was blood. This TCR derives from a young woman with Graves' hyperthyroidism. The chain carries TRBV4-2 and TRBJ2-1; D ambiguous. The CDR3 DNA sequence: TGTGCCAGCAGCCAAGATGATGACTCGTACAATGAGCAGTTCTTC. It encodes CASSQDDDSYNEQFF.